A single sample gave rise to the 18 T cell receptor beta chains below, sequenced in a study of blood T cell repertoires in COVID-19. The data were produced by immunoSEQ multiplex PCR, yet TCRdb's version contains in-frame clones alone and is incomplete. The sample carries tens of thousands of clones, around 85% recorded once. Source material: peripheral blood. The source of these receptors is a man aged 80 or over with acute or convalescent COVID-19.

V gene TRBV6-5 combines with J gene TRBJ1-2; TRBD1 matches 11 bases. V lost 5 bases to trimming and J lost 8 bases; unmatched junction nucleotides: 10. The CDR3 is 15 residues long. Germline CDR1 is MNHEY and CDR2 is SVGAGI. The CDR3 loop is CASSPRTGGDRGYTF. As DNA, the CDR3 is TGTGCCAGCAGTCCGCGGACAGGGGGCGATCGGGGCTACACCTTC.

The chain recombines TRBV28 with TRBJ1-5; D is possibly TRBD1 (6 bases). CDR3 length equals 14 residues. Germline lookup yields CDR1 MDHEN and CDR2 SYDVKM. Deletions cut 2 bases from V and 4 bases from J, with 9 bases between. CDR3 loop: CASSLQGPNQPQHF. CDR3 nucleotides: TGTGCCAGCAGTTTACAGGGGCCTAATCAGCCCCAGCATTTT.

The J gene is TRBJ1-2, the V gene TRBV2; TRBD1 aligns across 7 bases. Trimming cost V 3 bases and J 4 bases; bases outside gene matches: 5. Per germline, CDR1 SNHLY and CDR2 FYNNEI. The CDR3 extends over 14 amino acids. The CDR3 loop is CASSDKGASYGYTF. DNA of the CDR3: TGTGCCAGCAGTGATAAGGGGGCGAGCTATGGCTACACCTTC.

This rearrangement joins TRBV4-1 to TRBJ1-3; a possible D gene is TRBD1 (5 bases). Germline-derived CDR1 and CDR2 are MGHRA and YSYEKL. V was trimmed by 1 base and J by 0 bases, leaving 10 bases between them. The CDR3 length is 16 residues. CDR3 in DNA: TGCGCCAGCAGCCAAGCAGACAGAAGCTCTGGAAACACCATATATTTT. It specifies CASSQADRSSGNTIYF.

The chain is built from TRBV24-1 and TRBJ2-2; TRBD2 agrees at 10 bases. The V gene's germline CDR1 is KGHDR and CDR2 SFDVKD. This CDR3 has 19 residues. V shed 3 bases, J shed 0 bases, and the junction held 9 bases outside the gene matches. In DNA, the CDR3 is TGTGCCACCAGTGATCTCCCTGGACTAGCGGTAGCGAACACCGGGGAGCTGTTTTTT. Translating gives CATSDLPGLAVANTGELFF.

This clone was seen only once. V usage is TRBV7-2 and J usage is TRBJ2-7, with TRBD2 identical over 9 bases. The CDR3 runs 18 residues. Germline assignment: CDR1 SGHTA and CDR2 FQGNSA. The V segment lost 2 bases and the J segment 2 bases; nucleotides outside the gene matches: 13. The CDR3 loop is CASSLHSPGASGAYEQYF. CDR3 DNA: TGTGCCAGCAGCTTACACTCCCCGGGGGCTAGCGGGGCCTACGAGCAGTACTTC.

This chain uses TRBV28 with TRBJ2-3, with 11 bases matching TRBD2. J gave up 3 bases and V 7 bases, and 12 bases lay outside the gene matches. The CDR3 sequence is 17 residues long. Germline V gene data show CDR1 as MDHEN and CDR2 as SYDVKM. The CDR3 spells CASNPLAGVRVTDTQYF. CDR3 nucleotides: TGTGCCAGCAACCCACTAGCGGGAGTGAGAGTTACAGATACGCAGTATTTT.

The chain employs TRBV25-1 and TRBJ1-2; possibly TRBD1 for D (6 bases). The CDR3 has 16 amino acids. Trimming pared 0 bases from V and 4 bases from J, leaving 15 bases between. Per the germline V gene, CDR1 is MGHDK and CDR2 is SYGVNS. The CDR3 protein is CASSEYGGQGGYGYTF. The CDR3, as DNA: TGTGCCAGCAGTGAATATGGGGGCCAGGGCGGCTATGGCTACACCTTC.

The chain combines TRBV21-1 with TRBJ2-1; the D segment call TRBD2 is taken from the table without a DNA check. TRBV21-1 is described as a pseudogene. The length of the CDR3 is 15 residues. In DNA form, the CDR3 reads TGTGCCAGCAGCAAAGATGTCGTTTTCTACAATGAGCAGTTCTTC. Translating it yields CASSKDVVFYNEQFF.

The chain carries TRBV24-1 and TRBJ2-7, with D possibly TRBD1 on 5 matching bases. V was pared by 5 bases and J by 4 bases, with 14 bases between. This CDR3 is 14 amino acids long. Per germline, CDR1 KGHDR and CDR2 SFDVKD. CDR3 in amino acids: CATSGRQKPYEQYF. DNA of the CDR3: TGTGCCACCAGTGGTAGACAGAAGCCTTACGAGCAGTACTTC.

The chain couples TRBV28 to TRBJ2-7; 7 positions agree with TRBD1. Per germline, CDR1 MDHEN and CDR2 SYDVKM. The CDR3 contains 15 residues. V shed 3 bases and J 3 bases; nucleotides not matched to a gene: 8. CDR3 sequence reads: CASSLRGRQGYEQYF. CDR3 in DNA: TGTGCCAGCAGTTTGAGAGGTCGACAGGGCTACGAGCAGTACTTC.

This chain links TRBV28 with TRBJ1-1; D might be TRBD1 (5 bases). The CDR3 consists of 14 residues. The V end lost 2 bases, the J end lost 6 bases, and 13 bases lay between the germline ends. Per the germline V gene, CDR1 is MDHEN and CDR2 is SYDVKM. CDR3 coding DNA: TGTGCCAGCAGTTTAAGCTCCAGGGAAGCTGAAGCTTTCTTT. Its protein product is CASSLSSREAEAFF.

This clone was seen only once. Here the CDR3 DNA reads TGTGCCAGCACCGACGGCTACGGGTACAATGAGCAGTTCTTC. Translating it yields CASTDGYGYNEQFF. The chain uses TRBV6-5 and TRBJ2-1, with D unresolved. CDR3 length: 14 residues. In germline, CDR1 is MNHEY, CDR2 SVGAGI. Trimming cost V 7 bases and J 4 bases, with 14 bases left between them.

The chain recombines TRBV28 with TRBJ2-3, with TRBD2 matching over 9 bases. Germline V gene sequence: CDR1 MDHEN, CDR2 SYDVKM. The CDR3 is 17 residues long. V lost 4 bases to trimming and J lost 0 bases; unmatched junction nucleotides: 8. The DNA of the CDR3 is TGTGCCAGCAGTTACGACCTAACTAGCGGGAGCACAGATACGCAGTATTTT. Residues: CASSYDLTSGSTDTQYF.

The chain links TRBV7-3 to TRBJ1-1; TRBD1 matches at 9 bases. V shed 5 bases and J 7 bases; nucleotides not matched to a gene: 2. CDR1 and CDR2 (germline): SGHTA, FQGTGA. CDR3 length: 12 residues. The DNA for the CDR3 is TGTGCCAGCAGCGAGGGACAGGGTGAAGCTTTCTTT. It encodes CASSEGQGEAFF.

The chain is built from TRBV18 and TRBJ1-4, with TRBD1 identical over 10 bases. Germline-derived CDR1 and CDR2 are KGHSH and LQKENI. This CDR3 has 15 residues. The V and J ends lost 5 bases and 6 bases, in that order; junction bases with no gene match: 6. The CDR3 DNA reads as TGTGCCAGCTCAAGAACCGGGACAGGGGATGAAAAACTGTTTTTT. The encoded protein is CASSRTGTGDEKLFF.

This clone occurred a few times. The chain uses TRBV28 and TRBJ2-7; no clear D. The V gene's germline CDR1 is MDHEN and CDR2 SYDVKM. Trimming took 8 bases from V and 4 from J, leaving 18 bases between them. This CDR3 comprises 14 residues. In nucleotides, the CDR3 is TGTGCCAGCCGCGTACAGCTAACCTCGTACGAGCAGTACTTC. Amino acids: CASRVQLTSYEQYF.

This chain uses TRBV7-9 with TRBJ2-3; TRBD2 matches 10 bases. Germline CDR1 is SEHNR and CDR2 is FQNEAQ (reference sequence). V shed 1 base and J 6 bases; nucleotides not matched to a gene: 4. CDR3 length equals 15 residues. The CDR3 here is CASSLGGTSEDTQYF. The CDR3 coding sequence is TGTGCCAGCAGCTTAGGAGGGACTAGCGAGGATACGCAGTATTTT.